This T cell receptor beta chain was found in a study of blood T cell repertoires in COVID-19. On the study more broadly: Cohort 3 donors were reported recovered after two negative PCRs, clearance, or symptom resolution.

As handled by the study authors: Estimates of nucleated cell counts were drawn from the amplification of reference gene primers. Here immunoSEQ multiplex PCR was the method, and the copy in TCRdb shows in-frame clones only, minus some. V, J and clone size are those of that table, while D and trimming were read from the DNA. The sample carries over 200,000 clones, about nine tenths recorded once. Cohorts were determined from participant-reported clinical history. Sequencing was carried out using PBMCs or T cells enriched from blood (not recorded which). The sequence derives from a woman aged 50 to 60 in a cohort exposed to, infected with or recovered from COVID-19 (not recorded which).

The CDR3 bases are TGTGCCAGCAGCCCTAGGTACATGGGCACTGAAGCTTTCTTT. Protein: CASSPRYMGTEAFF. The chain couples TRBV7-9 to TRBJ1-1; D is unclear. Trimming left V 5 bases short and J 4 bases short, with 14 bases between. The germline CDR1 and CDR2 sequences are SEHNR and FQNEAQ (reference sequence). The CDR3 totals 14 residues.